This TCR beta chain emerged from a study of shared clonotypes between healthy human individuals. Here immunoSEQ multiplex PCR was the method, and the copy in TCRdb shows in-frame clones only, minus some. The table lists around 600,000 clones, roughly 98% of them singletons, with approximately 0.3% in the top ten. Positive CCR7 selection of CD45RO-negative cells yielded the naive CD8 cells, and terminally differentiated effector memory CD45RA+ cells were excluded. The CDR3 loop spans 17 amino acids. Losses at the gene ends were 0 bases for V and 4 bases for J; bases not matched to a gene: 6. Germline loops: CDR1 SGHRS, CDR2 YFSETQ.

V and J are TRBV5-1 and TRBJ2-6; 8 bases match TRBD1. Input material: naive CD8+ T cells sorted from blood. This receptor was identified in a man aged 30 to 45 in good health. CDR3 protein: CASSLGTGSSGANVLTF. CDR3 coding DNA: TGCGCCAGCAGCTTGGGGACAGGGTCTTCCGGGGCCAACGTCCTGACTTTC. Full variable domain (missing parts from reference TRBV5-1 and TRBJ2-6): KAGVTQTPRYLIKTRGQQVTLSCSPISGHRSVSWYQQTPGQGLQFLFEYFSETQRNKGNFPGRFSGRQFSNSRSEMNVSTLELGDSALYLCASSLGTGSSGANVLTFGAGSRLTVL.